The clone carrying this T cell receptor beta chain occurred once. In the original workflow: Reference gene primer amplification gave nucleated cell count estimates. TCRdb keeps only in-frame clones here, not all; method: immunoSEQ multiplex PCR. That table furnishes V, J and clone size, whereas the DNA furnished D and trimming. This table holds just over 150,000 clones, approximately 92% found once. This entry belongs to a study of blood T cell repertoires in COVID-19. The wider study: COVID-19 samples, acute and convalescent, were from the United States, Italy and Spain. T cells, B-cell-depleted T cells, or PBMCs supplied cDNA or gDNA.

V lost 10 bases and J lost 6; bases outside the gene matches: 8. CDR3 size: 13 residues. Germline V CDR1 and CDR2: PRHDT, FYEKMQ (reference sequence). This TCR derives from a woman aged 50 to 65 with acute or convalescent COVID-19. The V call is TRBV13, the J call TRBJ1-4; TRBD1 matches at 7 bases. The specimen sequenced was peripheral blood. CDR3 in DNA: TGTGCCACCTCGACAGGGTTAGATGAAAAACTGTTTTTT. Protein: CATSTGLDEKLFF.